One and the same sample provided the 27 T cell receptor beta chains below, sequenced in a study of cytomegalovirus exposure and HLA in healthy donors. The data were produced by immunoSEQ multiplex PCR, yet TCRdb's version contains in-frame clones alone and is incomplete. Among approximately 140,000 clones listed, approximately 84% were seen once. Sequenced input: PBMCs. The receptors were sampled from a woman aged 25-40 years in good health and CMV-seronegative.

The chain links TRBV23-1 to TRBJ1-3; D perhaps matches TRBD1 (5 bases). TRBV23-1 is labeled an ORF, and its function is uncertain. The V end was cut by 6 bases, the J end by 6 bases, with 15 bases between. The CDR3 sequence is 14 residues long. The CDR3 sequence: CASSPTQGPNTIYF. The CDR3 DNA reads TGCGCCAGCAGCCCCACCCAGGGTCCAAACACCATATATTTT.

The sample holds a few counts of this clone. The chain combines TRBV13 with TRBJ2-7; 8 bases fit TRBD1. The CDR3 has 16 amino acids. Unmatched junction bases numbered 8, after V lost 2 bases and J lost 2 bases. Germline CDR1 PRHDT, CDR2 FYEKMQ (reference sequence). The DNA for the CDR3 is TGTGCCAGCAGCTTACGACAGGGGCCGGACCCCTACGAGCAGTACTTC. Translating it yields CASSLRQGPDPYEQYF.

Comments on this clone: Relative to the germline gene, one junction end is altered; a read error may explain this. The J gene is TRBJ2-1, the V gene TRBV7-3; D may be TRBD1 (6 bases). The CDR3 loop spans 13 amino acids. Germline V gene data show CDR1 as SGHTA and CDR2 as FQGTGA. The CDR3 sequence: CASSLRGQTSRVF. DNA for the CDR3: TGTGCCAGCAGCTTAAGGGGACAAACGTCGAGAGTCTTC.

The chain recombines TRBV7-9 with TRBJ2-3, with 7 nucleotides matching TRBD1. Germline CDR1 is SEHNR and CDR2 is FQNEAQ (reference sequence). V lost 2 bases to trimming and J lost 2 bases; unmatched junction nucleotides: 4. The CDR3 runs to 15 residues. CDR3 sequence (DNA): TGTGCCAGCAGCTTAAGACAGGGAAACACAGATACGCAGTATTTT. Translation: CASSLRQGNTDTQYF.

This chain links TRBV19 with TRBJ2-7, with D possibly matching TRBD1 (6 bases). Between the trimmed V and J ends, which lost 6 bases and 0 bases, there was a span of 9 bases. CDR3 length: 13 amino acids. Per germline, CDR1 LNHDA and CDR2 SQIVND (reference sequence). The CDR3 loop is CASSRGYSYEQYF. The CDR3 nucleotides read TGTGCCAGTAGCAGGGGTTACTCCTACGAGCAGTACTTC.

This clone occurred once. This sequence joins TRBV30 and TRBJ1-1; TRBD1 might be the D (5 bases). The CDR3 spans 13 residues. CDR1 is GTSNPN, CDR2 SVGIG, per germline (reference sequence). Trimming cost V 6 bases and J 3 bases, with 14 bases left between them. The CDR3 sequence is CACNRWMYTEAFF. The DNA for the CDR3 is TGTGCCTGTAACAGGTGGATGTACACTGAAGCTTTCTTT.

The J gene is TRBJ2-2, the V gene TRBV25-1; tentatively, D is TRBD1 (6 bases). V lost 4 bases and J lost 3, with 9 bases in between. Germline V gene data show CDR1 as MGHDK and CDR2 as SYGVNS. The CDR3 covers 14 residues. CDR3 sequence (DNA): TGTGCCAGCAGTGGACAGGAGGACACCGGGGAGCTGTTTTTT. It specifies CASSGQEDTGELFF.

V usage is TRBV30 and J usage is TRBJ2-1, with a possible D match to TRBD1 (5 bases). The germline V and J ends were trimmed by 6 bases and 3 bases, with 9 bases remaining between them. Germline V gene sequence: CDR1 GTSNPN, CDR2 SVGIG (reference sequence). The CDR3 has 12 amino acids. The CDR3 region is CACGQIYNEQFF. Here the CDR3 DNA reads TGTGCCTGTGGACAAATCTACAATGAGCAGTTCTTC.

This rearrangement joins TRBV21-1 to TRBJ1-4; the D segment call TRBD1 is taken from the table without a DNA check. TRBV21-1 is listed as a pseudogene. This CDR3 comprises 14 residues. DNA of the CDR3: TGTGCCAGCAGCAAAGCAGGACAAGCTGAAAAACTGTTTTTT. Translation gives CASSKAGQAEKLFF.

CDR3 in amino acids: CASSYRRDQPQHF. The CDR3 DNA sequence: TGTGCCAGCAGTTACCGCAGGGATCAGCCCCAGCATTTT. This chain joins TRBV6-5 and TRBJ1-5; a possible D gene is TRBD1 (5 bases). Germline V gene sequence: CDR1 MNHEY, CDR2 SVGAGI. The CDR3 totals 13 residues. V lost 2 bases, J lost 5 bases, and 7 bases lay in between.

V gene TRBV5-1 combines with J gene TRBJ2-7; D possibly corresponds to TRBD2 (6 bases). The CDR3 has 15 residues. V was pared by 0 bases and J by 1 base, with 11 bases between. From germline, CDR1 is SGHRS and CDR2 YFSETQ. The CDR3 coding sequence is TGCGCCAGCAGCTTGGGCGTCGCGGGGTCCTACGAGCAGTACTTC. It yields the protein CASSLGVAGSYEQYF.

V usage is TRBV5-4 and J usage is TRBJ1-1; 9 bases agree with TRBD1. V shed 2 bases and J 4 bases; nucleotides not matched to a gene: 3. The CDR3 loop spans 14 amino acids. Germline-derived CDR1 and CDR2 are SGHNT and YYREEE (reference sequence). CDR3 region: CASSFTGGFTEAFF. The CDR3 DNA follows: TGTGCCAGCAGCTTCACAGGGGGCTTCACTGAAGCTTTCTTT.

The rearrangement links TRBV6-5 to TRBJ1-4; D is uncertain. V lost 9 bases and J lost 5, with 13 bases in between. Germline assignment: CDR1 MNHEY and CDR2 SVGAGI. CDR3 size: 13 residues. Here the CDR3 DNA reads TGTGCCAGTAAGAAACGGGAAAATGAAAAACTGTTTTTT. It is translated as CASKKRENEKLFF.

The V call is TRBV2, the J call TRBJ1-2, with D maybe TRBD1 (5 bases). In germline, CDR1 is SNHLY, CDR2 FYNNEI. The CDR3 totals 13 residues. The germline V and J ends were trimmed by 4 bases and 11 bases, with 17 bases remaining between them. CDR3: CASSVMGQGRYTF. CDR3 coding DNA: TGTGCCAGCAGTGTCATGGGGCAGGGCAGATACACCTTC.

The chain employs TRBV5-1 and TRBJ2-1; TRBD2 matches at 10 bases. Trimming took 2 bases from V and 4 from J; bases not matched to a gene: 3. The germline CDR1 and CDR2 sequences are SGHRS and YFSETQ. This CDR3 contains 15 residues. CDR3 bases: TGCGCCAGCAGCTTCGTAGCGGGGGGATACAATGAGCAGTTCTTC. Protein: CASSFVAGGYNEQFF.

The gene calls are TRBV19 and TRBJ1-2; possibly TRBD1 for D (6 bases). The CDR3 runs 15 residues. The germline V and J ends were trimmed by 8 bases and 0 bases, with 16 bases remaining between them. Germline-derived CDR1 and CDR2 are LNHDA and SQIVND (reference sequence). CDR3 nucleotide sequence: TGTGCCAGTTCTACAGGGTTGCCAGCTAACTATGGCTACACCTTC. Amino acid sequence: CASSTGLPANYGYTF.

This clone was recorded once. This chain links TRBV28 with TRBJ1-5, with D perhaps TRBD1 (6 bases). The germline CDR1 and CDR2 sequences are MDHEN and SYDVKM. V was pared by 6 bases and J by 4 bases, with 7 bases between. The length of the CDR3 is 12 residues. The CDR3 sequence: CASRQGNQPQHF. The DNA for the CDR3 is TGTGCCAGCAGGCAGGGGAATCAGCCCCAGCATTTT.

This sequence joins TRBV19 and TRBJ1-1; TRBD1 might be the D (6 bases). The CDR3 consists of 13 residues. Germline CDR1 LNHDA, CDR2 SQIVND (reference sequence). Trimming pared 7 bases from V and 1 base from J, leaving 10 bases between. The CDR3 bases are TGTGCCAGTAACCCGACAGGGAACACTGAAGCTTTCTTT. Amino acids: CASNPTGNTEAFF.

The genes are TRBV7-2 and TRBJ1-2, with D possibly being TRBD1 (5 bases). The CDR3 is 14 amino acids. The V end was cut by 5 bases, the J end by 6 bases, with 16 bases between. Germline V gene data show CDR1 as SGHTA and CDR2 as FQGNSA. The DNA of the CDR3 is TGTGCCAGCAGCCCCCGGACACCCCGGGATGGCTACACCTTC. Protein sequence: CASSPRTPRDGYTF.

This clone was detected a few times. The CDR3: CATQTSGGPQDTQYF. Written as DNA, the CDR3 is TGTGCCACCCAGACTAGCGGGGGGCCACAAGATACGCAGTATTTT. The chain employs TRBV11-1 and TRBJ2-3; 13 positions match TRBD2. CDR1 and CDR2 (germline): SGHAT, FQDESV (reference sequence). Trimming at V came to 10 bases and at J to 5 bases, leaving 9 bases not matched to a gene. This CDR3 spans 15 amino acids.

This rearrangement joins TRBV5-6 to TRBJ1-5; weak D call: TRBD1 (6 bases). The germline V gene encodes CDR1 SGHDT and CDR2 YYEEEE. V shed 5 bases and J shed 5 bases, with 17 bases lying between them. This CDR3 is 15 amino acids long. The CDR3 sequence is CASRTSGEWDQPQHF. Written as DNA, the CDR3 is TGTGCCAGCAGGACCTCAGGGGAGTGGGATCAGCCCCAGCATTTT.

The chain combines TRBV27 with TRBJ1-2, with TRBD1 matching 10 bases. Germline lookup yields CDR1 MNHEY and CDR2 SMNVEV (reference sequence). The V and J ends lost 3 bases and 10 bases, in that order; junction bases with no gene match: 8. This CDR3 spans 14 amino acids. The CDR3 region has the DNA TGTGCCAGCAGTTTCACGACAGGGGGCGCCGACTACACCTTC. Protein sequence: CASSFTTGGADYTF.

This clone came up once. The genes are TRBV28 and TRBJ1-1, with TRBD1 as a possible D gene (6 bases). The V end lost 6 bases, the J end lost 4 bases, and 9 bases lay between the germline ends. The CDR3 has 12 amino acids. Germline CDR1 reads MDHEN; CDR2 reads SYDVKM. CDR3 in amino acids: CASSRGSTEAFF. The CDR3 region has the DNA TGTGCCAGCAGCAGGGGAAGCACTGAAGCTTTCTTT.

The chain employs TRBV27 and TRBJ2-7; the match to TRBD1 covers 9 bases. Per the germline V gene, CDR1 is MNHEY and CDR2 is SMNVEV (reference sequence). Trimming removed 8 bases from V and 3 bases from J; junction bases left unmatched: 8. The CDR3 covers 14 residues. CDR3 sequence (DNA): TGTGCCAGCGGCCAGCCGGGACAGGGCTACGAGCAGTACTTC. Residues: CASGQPGQGYEQYF.

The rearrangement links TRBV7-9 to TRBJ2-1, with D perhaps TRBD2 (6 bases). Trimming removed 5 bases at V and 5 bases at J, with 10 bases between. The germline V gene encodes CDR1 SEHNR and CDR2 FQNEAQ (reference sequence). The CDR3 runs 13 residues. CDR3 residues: CASSPGLDNEQFF. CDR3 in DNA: TGTGCCAGCAGCCCGGGACTGGACAATGAGCAGTTCTTC. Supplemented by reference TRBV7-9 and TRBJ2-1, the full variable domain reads DTGVSQNPRHKITKRGQNVTFRCDPISEHNRLYWYRQTLGQGPEFLTYFQNEAQLEKSRLLSDRFSAERPKGSFSTLEIQRTEQGDSAMYLCASSPGLDNEQFFGPGTRLTVL.

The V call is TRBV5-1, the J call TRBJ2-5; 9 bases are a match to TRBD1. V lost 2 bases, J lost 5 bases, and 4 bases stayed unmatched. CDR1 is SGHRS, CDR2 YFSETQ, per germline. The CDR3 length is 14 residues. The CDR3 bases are TGCGCCAGCAGCTTTACAGGGGGCCGGGAGACCCAGTACTTC. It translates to CASSFTGGRETQYF.

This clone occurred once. Here the CDR3 reads CATSSSNQPQHF. CDR3 in DNA: TGTGCCACTAGCTCGAGCAATCAGCCCCAGCATTTT. The rearrangement links TRBV15 to TRBJ1-5; unclear D gene. Germline V gene sequence: CDR1 LNHNV, CDR2 YYDKDF (reference sequence). This CDR3 spans 12 amino acids. Trimming cost V 9 bases and J 1 base, with 7 bases left between them.